The T cell receptor beta chain under discussion was sequenced for a study of blood T cell repertoires in COVID-19. Study-wide background: Some COVID-19 samples were acute and others convalescent; all came from the United States, Italy and Spain.

In the original workflow: Quantification of nucleated cells was approximated via reference gene primer amplification. Assay: immunoSEQ multiplex PCR; the TCRdb copy retains only in-frame clones and omits some. The V and J calls and clone size were taken over from that table, and D and trimming were inferred from the DNA. The sample records about 180,000 clones, around 87% being singletons. V lost 4 bases, J lost 0 bases, and 7 bases lay in between. The CDR3 is made up of 14 amino acids. Per germline, CDR1 LNHNV and CDR2 YYDKDF (reference sequence). This TCR derives from a man between 35 and 55 years old with active or convalescent COVID-19. Sample: peripheral blood. The chain has TRBV15 and TRBJ1-5; possibly TRBD1 for D (5 bases). CDR3 coding DNA: TGTGCCACCAGCATACAGGTTAGCAATCAGCCCCAGCATTTT. This sequence encodes CATSIQVSNQPQHF.